The 24 T cell receptor beta chains listed next were all sequenced from one sample in a study of T cell changes during pregnancy in multiple sclerosis. TCRdb's copy holds only in-frame clones and misses some; the assay was immunoSEQ multiplex PCR. The data show 70,000 to 95,000 clones, 90% to 95% seen once. The sample consisted of peripheral blood, taken in the third trimester of pregnancy. Every receptor here comes from a female donor with multiple sclerosis, enrolled in a pregnancy study.

This clone appeared a few times. The J gene is TRBJ1-1, the V gene TRBV29-1; D is unresolved. CDR3 size: 13 residues. The ends were cut back, 5 bases at V and 0 bases at J, with 10 bases in the middle. CDR1 is SQVTM, CDR2 ANQGSEA, per germline. The CDR3 is CSVQRGMNTEAFF. For the CDR3, the DNA is TGCAGCGTTCAAAGAGGAATGAACACTGAAGCTTTCTTT.

The chain couples TRBV7-8 to TRBJ2-3, with TRBD2 matching 8 bases. The trim removed 6 bases at V and 2 bases at J, leaving 10 bases unmatched. This CDR3 is 16 amino acids long. Germline V gives CDR1 SGHVS, CDR2 FQNEAQ. CDR3 bases: TGTGCCAGCAGAGGTCAGAGCGGGAGCCACACAGATACGCAGTATTTT. This sequence encodes CASRGQSGSHTDTQYF.

The chain combines TRBV5-1 with TRBJ2-6; tentatively, D is TRBD2 (6 bases). This CDR3 spans 17 amino acids. The V gene lost 1 base and the J gene lost 4 bases, with 15 bases spanning the gap. Germline loops: CDR1 SGHRS, CDR2 YFSETQ. The CDR3 reads CASSLSRGGYGANVLTF. The DNA for the CDR3 is TGCGCCAGCAGCTTGAGTAGGGGAGGATACGGGGCCAACGTCCTGACTTTC.

The rearrangement links TRBV5-6 to TRBJ1-1; no firm D call. The ends were cut back, 0 bases at V and 6 bases at J, with 9 bases in the middle. The CDR3 runs 13 residues. Germline-derived CDR1 and CDR2 are SGHDT and YYEEEE. Here the CDR3 reads CASSLGTGSEAFF. The CDR3 bases are TGTGCCAGCAGCTTGGGGACGGGATCTGAAGCTTTCTTT.

The rearrangement uses TRBV28 and TRBJ2-7; TRBD2 matches 16 bases. After removal of 2 bases from V and 3 bases from J, the junction contained 19 bases not matched to a gene. From germline, CDR1 is MDHEN and CDR2 SYDVKM. This CDR3 has 22 residues. The CDR3 DNA reads as TGTGCCAGCAGTTTAGGGGGGGGACTAGCGGGAGGGCCTCCTTTACCGCTCTACGAGCAGTACTTC. Its translation is CASSLGGGLAGGPPLPLYEQYF. The full variable domain, with the rest looked up from reference TRBV28 and TRBJ2-7, is DVKVTQSSRYLVKRTGEKVFLECVQDMDHENMFWYRQDPGLGLRLIYFSYDVKMKEKGDIPEGYSVSREKKERFSLILESASTNQTSMYLCASSLGGGLAGGPPLPLYEQYFGPGTRLTVT.

The chain uses TRBV5-1 and TRBJ1-4; 7 bases fit TRBD1. Germline CDR1 SGHRS, CDR2 YFSETQ. The CDR3 extends over 15 amino acids. V dropped 0 bases and J dropped 6; count of bases not matched to a gene: 5. CDR3 in DNA: TGCGCCAGCAGCTTGGGGGGGACAGAGGATGAAAAACTGTTTTTT. Amino acids: CASSLGGTEDEKLFF.

CDR3 DNA: TGTGCCATCAGGACAGGGGGCGCGGCCTATGGCTACACCTTC. It specifies CAIRTGGAAYGYTF. This chain connects TRBV10-3 to TRBJ1-2, with TRBD1 matching over 10 bases. Germline CDR1 reads ENHRY; CDR2 reads SYGVKD. With V trimmed by 6 bases and J by 4 bases, 5 bases remained unmatched. The CDR3 contains 14 residues.

CDR3 sequence reads: CASSLGAQFNTGELFF. In nucleotides, the CDR3 is TGTGCCAGCAGCTTAGGGGCCCAATTTAACACCGGGGAGCTGTTTTTT. The chain joins TRBV7-8 to TRBJ2-2; D unclear. The CDR3 sequence is 16 residues long. The germline V and J ends were trimmed by 1 base and 2 bases, with 11 bases remaining between them. CDR1 is SGHVS and CDR2 is FQNEAQ in the germline V gene.

The chain is built from TRBV2 and TRBJ2-7; a weak D match, TRBD2 (5 bases). V was trimmed by 7 bases and J by 3 bases, leaving 16 bases between them. CDR3 size: 14 residues. CDR1 SNHLY and CDR2 FYNNEI come from the germline V gene. Written as DNA, the CDR3 is TGTGCCAGCAATAATGAGCGGATCGACTACGAGCAGTACTTC. It specifies CASNNERIDYEQYF.

The rearrangement links TRBV30 to TRBJ1-1, with a tentative D call TRBD1 (5 bases). V was shortened by 5 bases and J by 1 base, with 8 bases between the two germline ends. This CDR3 contains 12 residues. Germline CDR1 GTSNPN, CDR2 SVGIG (reference sequence). The CDR3 nucleotides read TGTGCCTGGGGACACCCGAACACTGAAGCTTTCTTT. Translated, it gives CAWGHPNTEAFF.

The J gene is TRBJ1-5, the V gene TRBV27; 10 bases are shared with TRBD1. V shed 4 bases, J shed 9 bases, and the junction held 9 bases outside the gene matches. Looked up from germline, CDR1 is MNHEY and CDR2 is SMNVEV (reference sequence). This CDR3 spans 15 amino acids. CDR3 sequence reads: CASSSGTGVGRPQHF. The DNA for the CDR3 is TGTGCCAGCAGTTCTGGGACAGGGGTAGGTAGGCCCCAGCATTTT.

The chain uses TRBV7-6 and TRBJ2-5; TRBD1 is a possible D gene (8 bases). Trimming left V 5 bases short and J 1 base short, with 17 bases between. CDR1 SGHVS and CDR2 FNYEAQ come from the germline V gene. The CDR3 has 16 residues. The CDR3 DNA reads TGTGCCAGCAGCCATAGACAGGGGAGGGTCCAAGAGACCCAGTACTTC. This translates into CASSHRQGRVQETQYF.

The chain uses TRBV11-2 and TRBJ2-1; the match to TRBD2 covers 8 bases. Germline assignment: CDR1 SGHAT and CDR2 FQNNGV. This CDR3 is built from 14 residues. Trimming removed 6 bases from V and 5 bases from J; junction bases left unmatched: 6. The CDR3 sequence is CASRPSGSNNEQFF. The CDR3 nucleotides are TGTGCCAGCAGACCTAGCGGGTCAAACAATGAGCAGTTCTTC.

The CDR3 sequence is CASSPRAQQGQETQYF. CDR3 sequence (DNA): TGTGCCAGCTCACCACGGGCACAACAGGGGCAAGAGACCCAGTACTTC. The V gene is TRBV18, the J gene TRBJ2-5, with 7 nucleotides matching TRBD1. The V and J ends lost 1 base and 2 bases, in that order; junction bases with no gene match: 7. This CDR3 spans 16 amino acids. CDR1 is KGHSH, CDR2 LQKENI, per germline.

CDR3 amino acids: CASSSPGQGGTSGGYTF. As DNA, the CDR3 is TGTGCCAGCAGCTCACCGGGACAGGGGGGAACTTCGGGGGGCTACACCTTC. The chain is built from TRBV7-2 and TRBJ1-2; TRBD1 matches at 11 bases. V was clipped by 4 bases and J by 8 bases; unmatched bases: 15. CDR1 SGHTA and CDR2 FQGNSA come from the germline V gene. The CDR3 spans 17 residues.

This chain uses TRBV11-2 with TRBJ2-7, with D perhaps matching TRBD1 (6 bases). CDR1 and CDR2 (germline): SGHAT, FQNNGV. V lost 3 bases and J lost 3, with 12 bases in between. The CDR3 spans 14 residues. The CDR3 DNA follows: TGTGCCAGCAGCTTTCGGACAGAGAACTACGAGCAGTACTTC. Its protein is CASSFRTENYEQYF.

The chain couples TRBV28 to TRBJ1-4, with D hard to call. The length of the CDR3 is 16 residues. V was trimmed by 6 bases and J by 8 bases, leaving 22 bases between them. Germline CDR1 and CDR2: MDHEN and SYDVKM. For the CDR3, the DNA is TGTGCCAGCAGAGGCCCGGAAGTATCGGGTAGGGAAAAACTGTTTTTT. Protein: CASRGPEVSGREKLFF. Based on the CDR3 plus reference TRBV28 and TRBJ1-4, the full variable domain is DVKVTQSSRYLVKRTGEKVFLECVQDMDHENMFWYRQDPGLGLRLIYFSYDVKMKEKGDIPEGYSVSREKKERFSLILESASTNQTSMYLCASRGPEVSGREKLFFGSGTQLSVL.

The chain employs TRBV15 and TRBJ2-7; D may be TRBD2 (5 bases). V lost 1 base and J 5 bases, leaving 12 bases between the germline ends. The germline CDR1 and CDR2 sequences are LNHNV and YYDKDF (reference sequence). This CDR3 spans 14 amino acids. CDR3 sequence reads: CATSRVTEVHEQYF. CDR3 sequence (DNA): TGTGCCACCAGCAGAGTGACGGAGGTCCACGAGCAGTACTTC.

CDR3 sequence: CAGGVNTGELFF. Written as DNA, the CDR3 is TGTGCCGGGGGGGTTAACACCGGGGAGCTGTTTTTT. The chain joins TRBV28 to TRBJ2-2; 7 bases align to TRBD2. The CDR3 length is 12 residues. Germline assignment: CDR1 MDHEN and CDR2 SYDVKM. V shed 11 bases and J 2 bases; nucleotides not matched to a gene: 2.

This chain uses TRBV2 with TRBJ2-1, with TRBD2 matching 8 bases. The CDR3 length is 14 residues. Germline CDR1 is SNHLY and CDR2 is FYNNEI. The V and J ends lost 6 bases and 10 bases, in that order; junction bases with no gene match: 11. Here the CDR3 DNA reads TGTGCCAGCAGGGCCCGTCGGGGGGGCAGCGAGCAGTTCTTC. Amino acid sequence: CASRARRGGSEQFF.

The chain joins TRBV14 to TRBJ2-3; 7 bases match TRBD2. Germline loops: CDR1 SGHDN, CDR2 FVKESK. The CDR3 extends over 18 amino acids. J gave up 4 bases and V 6 bases, and 19 bases lay outside the gene matches. The CDR3 loop is CASSNKVGGSGWSDTQYF. The DNA for the CDR3 is TGTGCCAGCAGTAATAAAGTCGGCGGGAGCGGATGGTCAGATACGCAGTATTTT.

The chain couples TRBV5-4 to TRBJ2-7, with 11 bases aligning to TRBD2. There are 15 residues in the CDR3. Per germline, CDR1 SGHNT and CDR2 YYREEE (reference sequence). Losses at the gene ends were 0 bases for V and 6 bases for J; bases not matched to a gene: 5. In nucleotides, the CDR3 is TGTGCCAGCAGCTTGGCCCTAGCGGGAGGTTCCGAGCAGTACTTC. Protein product: CASSLALAGGSEQYF.

This clone is a singleton in its sample. J is TRBJ2-7 and V is TRBV18; 10 bases line up with TRBD2. The CDR3 length is 17 residues. Germline V gene lookup returns CDR1 KGHSH and CDR2 LQKENI. J was trimmed by 3 bases and V by 2 bases; bases with no gene match: 10. The CDR3 sequence: CASSPKNLAGVVYEQYF. The CDR3 DNA reads as TGTGCCAGCTCACCAAAAAACCTAGCGGGAGTCGTCTACGAGCAGTACTTC.

The CDR3 is CASSLAAVAPNTGELFF. CDR3 coding DNA: TGTGCCAGCAGCTTGGCGGCGGTAGCGCCGAACACCGGGGAGCTGTTTTTT. V gene TRBV5-5 combines with J gene TRBJ2-2; perhaps TRBD2 as D (5 bases). V was trimmed by 0 bases and J by 0 bases, leaving 12 bases between them. CDR1 SGHKS and CDR2 YYEKEE come from the germline V gene (reference sequence). CDR3 length: 17 residues.